This paragraph reports one T cell receptor beta chain. What this receptor recognizes is not known. Base qualities are not provided; no much larger clone lies one nucleotide away. Inclusion was restricted to participants for whom at least one PBMC sample before ART initiation and at least two post-ART samples were available. Every participant with HIV received treatment in the United States of America. Cryopreserved samples of roughly 0.95-10 million PBMC were thawed and washed before DNA extraction. At the time of the earliest PBMC sample, participants with HIV were aged between roughly 20 and 54 years. PBMC samples from each participant spanned 1-4 timepoints before ART initiation and 2-8 timepoints after ART initiation, with a median of 7 samples. Serial HIV viral load, CD4+ T-cell count, ART history and demographic data were obtained for every participant. A Qiagen kit on a QIAcube was used to extract genomic DNA from unsorted PBMC, with samples processed in batches of 12.

Germline trimming amounts to 5 bases on V and 2 bases on J, with 3 as the count of junction bases outside the gene matches. The germline V gene encodes CDR1 SGHNT and CDR2 YENEEA. There are 15 amino acids in the CDR3, from cysteine to phenylalanine inclusive. The kept DNA is CDR3 alone, 45 bases in frame from the first base. These data come from a study of long-term antiretroviral therapy in people with HIV (dated by TCRdb to the early 2020s). Background on the whole study: The earliest samples were collected approximately a decade before the 2015 WHO recommendation for immediate ART, a period when ART was typically delayed until CD4 counts fell. Whether ART initiation and durable HIV suppression were associated with changes in peripheral blood TRB repertoire composition and diversity was tested in a retrospective serial study. Of the roughly 30 participants with HIV, ten to eleven were female. No cross-contamination during QIAcube processing was seen in test extractions of a monoclonal T-cell line run alongside roughly 35 polyclonal samples. A total of around 190 cryopreserved PBMC samples came from roughly 30 adults with confirmed HIV infection and were collected serially over a mean of approximately 6 years (range 1-12).

The immunoSEQ hsTCRB v3.0 assay was used at survey level resolution for TRB variable region sequencing. A depth of roughly 35,000-50,000 T-cell genomes per sample was targeted for TRB sequencing. TRB libraries were pooled and sequenced on an Illumina MiSeq using a v3 150-cycle kit. The published analysis was carried out like this. Repertoire analysis ran in R within a reproducible Nextflow workflow covering QC, data transformation and analysis. LymphoSeq2, an R package for exploring AIRR-Seq data, was used to implement the custom analyses. A handful of samples that produced fewer than 5000 total TRB sequences were removed, so 150 to 200 HIV repertoires were analyzed. Of the 188 retained HIV repertoires, approximately 60 were collected before and under 150 after ART initiation. Repertoires were downsampled to 5000 TRB nucleotide sequences, with summary statistics averaged over 100 downsampling iterations. The analysis kept only TRB sequences whose CDR3 regions were at least seven amino acids long. A Shannon entropy-derived clonality score and the Gini coefficient were used to measure diversity. In the repertoire networks, any two of the top 5000 CDR3 amino acid sequences were linked whenever the two sequences differed by an edit distance of one. Antigen specificity groups and MHC restriction were predicted for TRB CDR3 amino acid sequences with GLIPH2. To flag known CMV, EBV, HIV or tissue antigen associations, CDR3 amino acid sequences were matched against VDJdb and McPAS-TCR. Pre-ART, post-ART and control groups were compared with Wilcoxon signed-rank tests and Holm-Bonferroni correction. TCRdb took this table from immuneACCESS and kept in-frame rearrangements with V and J called. Such tables lack part of the clones; where checked against another copy, unresolved V genes explain under half of the gap, and the rest is unexplained. The V and J calls and clone size are taken from that table; D and trimming were inferred from the DNA. The sample data list around 29,000 clones, and approximately 95% of these were observed just once. Of the sample, more than 3% is held by the ten largest clones.

Here is what the overall study found, with its caveats: Unsorted PBMC were profiled instead of sorted CD4+ and CD8+ T cells because pre-ART samples had limited cell numbers. Starting ART was linked to a significant rise in TRB diversity, yet even after long-term ART the diversity remained significantly lower than in transplant donor controls. Because PBMC availability was limited, only the TCR beta chain was sequenced, with no alpha chain pairing. The repertoire was dominated across all time points by expanded TRB clones identified before ART initiation, although this dominance was seen to fluctuate and to decrease in many PLHIV after ART. Inferences about post-ART repertoire changes were limited because no data were available on ART adherence, viral resistance or therapy changes. The samples span the years 2004 to 2017, and the ART regimens used may be less effective than current regimens. HIV repertoires had narrower CDR3 length ranges than controls, and the network structure suggested an antigen-experienced repertoire that shifted only slightly toward naive after ART.

Recombination connected TRBV11-3 to TRBJ2-3; 11 central nucleotides agree with TRBD2. The sequenced sample was unsorted PBMCs, obtained 5.3 years after starting antiretroviral therapy. This TCR was recovered from a man aged 50-60 years with HIV. The CDR3 has the sequence CASSVSGGATDTQYF. The DNA is as follows: TGTGCCAGCAGCGTTAGCGGGGGGGCCACAGATACGCAGTATTTT.